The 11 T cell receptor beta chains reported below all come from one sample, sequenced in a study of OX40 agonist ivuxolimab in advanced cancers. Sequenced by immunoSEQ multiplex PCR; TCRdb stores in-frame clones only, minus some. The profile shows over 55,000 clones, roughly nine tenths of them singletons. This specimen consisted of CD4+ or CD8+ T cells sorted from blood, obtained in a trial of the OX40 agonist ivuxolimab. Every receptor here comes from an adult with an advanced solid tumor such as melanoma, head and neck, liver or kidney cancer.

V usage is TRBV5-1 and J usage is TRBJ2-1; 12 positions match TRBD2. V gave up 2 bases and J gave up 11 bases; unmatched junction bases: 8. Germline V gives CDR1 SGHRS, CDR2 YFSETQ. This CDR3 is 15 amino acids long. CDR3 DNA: TGCGCCAGCAGCTTTGGACTAGCGGGACCTCGGAAGCAGTTCTTC. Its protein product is CASSFGLAGPRKQFF. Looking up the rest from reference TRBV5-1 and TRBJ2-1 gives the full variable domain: KAGVTQTPRYLIKTRGQQVTLSCSPISGHRSVSWYQQTPGQGLQFLFEYFSETQRNKGNFPGRFSGRQFSNSRSEMNVSTLELGDSALYLCASSFGLAGPRKQFFGPGTRLTVL.

CDR3 sequence (DNA): TGTGCCAGCAGCCCCGCGGGACTAGCGCTTTCAGATACGCAGTATTTT. Amino acid sequence: CASSPAGLALSDTQYF. The J gene is TRBJ2-3, the V gene TRBV7-9; 10 bases line up with TRBD2. V dropped 5 bases and J dropped 4; count of bases not matched to a gene: 9. Germline V lookup: CDR1 SEHNR, CDR2 FQNEAQ (reference sequence). This CDR3 has 16 amino acids.

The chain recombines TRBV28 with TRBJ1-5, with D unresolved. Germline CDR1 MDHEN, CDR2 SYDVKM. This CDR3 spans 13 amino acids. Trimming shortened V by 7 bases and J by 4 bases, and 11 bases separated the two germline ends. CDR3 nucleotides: TGTGCCAGCACTCGGGAGCTTAATCAGCCCCAGCATTTT. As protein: CASTRELNQPQHF.

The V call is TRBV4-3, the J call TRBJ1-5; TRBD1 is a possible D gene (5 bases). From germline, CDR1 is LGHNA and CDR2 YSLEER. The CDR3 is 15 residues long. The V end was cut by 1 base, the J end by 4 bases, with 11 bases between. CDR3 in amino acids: CASSQVWAGNQPQHF. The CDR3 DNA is TGCGCCAGCAGCCAAGTGTGGGCAGGGAATCAGCCCCAGCATTTT.

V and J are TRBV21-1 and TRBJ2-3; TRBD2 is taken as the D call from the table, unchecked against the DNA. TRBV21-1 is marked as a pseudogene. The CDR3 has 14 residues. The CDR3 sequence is CASVGRALTDTQYF. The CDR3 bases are TGTGCCAGCGTCGGGAGGGCCCTCACAGATACGCAGTATTTT.

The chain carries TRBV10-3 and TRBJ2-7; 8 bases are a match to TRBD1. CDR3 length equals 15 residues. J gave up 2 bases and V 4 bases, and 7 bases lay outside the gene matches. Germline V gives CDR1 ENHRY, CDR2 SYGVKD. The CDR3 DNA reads TGTGCCATCAGTGCCGGGACAGGACAACCCTACGAGCAGTACTTC. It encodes CAISAGTGQPYEQYF.

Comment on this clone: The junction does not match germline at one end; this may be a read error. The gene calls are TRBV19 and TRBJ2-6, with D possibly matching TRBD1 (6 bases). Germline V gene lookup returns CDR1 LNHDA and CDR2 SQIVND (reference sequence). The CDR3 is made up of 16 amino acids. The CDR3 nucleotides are TGTGCCAGTAGTAACCAGGGGTCTACTGGGGCCAACGTCCCGACTTTC. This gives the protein CASSNQGSTGANVPTF. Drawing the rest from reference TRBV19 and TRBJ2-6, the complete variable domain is DGGITQSPKYLFRKEGQNVTLSCEQNLNHDAMYWYRQDPGQGLRLIYYSQIVNDFQKGDIAEGYSVSREKKESFPLTVTSAQKNPTAFYLCASSNQGSTGANVPTFGAGSRLTVL.

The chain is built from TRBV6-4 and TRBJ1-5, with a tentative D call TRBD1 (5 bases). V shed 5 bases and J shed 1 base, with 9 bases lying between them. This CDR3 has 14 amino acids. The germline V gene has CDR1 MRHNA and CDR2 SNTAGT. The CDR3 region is CASSPTGSNQPQHF. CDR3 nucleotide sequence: TGTGCCAGCAGTCCCACAGGAAGCAATCAGCCCCAGCATTTT.

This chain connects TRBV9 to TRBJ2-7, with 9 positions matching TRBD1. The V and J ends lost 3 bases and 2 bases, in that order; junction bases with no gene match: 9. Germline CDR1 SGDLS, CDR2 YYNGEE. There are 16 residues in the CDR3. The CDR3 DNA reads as TGTGCCAGCAGCGCCAAGGGGACAGGGACCGCCTACGAGCAGTACTTC. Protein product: CASSAKGTGTAYEQYF.

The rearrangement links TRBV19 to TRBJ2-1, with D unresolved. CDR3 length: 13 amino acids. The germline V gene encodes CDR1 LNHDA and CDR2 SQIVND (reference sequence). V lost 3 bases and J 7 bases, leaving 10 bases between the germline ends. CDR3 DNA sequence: TGTGCCAGTAGTATCCTCTCCTGGAATGAGCAGTTCTTC. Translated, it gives CASSILSWNEQFF. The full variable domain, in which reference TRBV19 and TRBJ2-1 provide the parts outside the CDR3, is DGGITQSPKYLFRKEGQNVTLSCEQNLNHDAMYWYRQDPGQGLRLIYYSQIVNDFQKGDIAEGYSVSREKKESFPLTVTSAQKNPTAFYLCASSILSWNEQFFGPGTRLTVL.

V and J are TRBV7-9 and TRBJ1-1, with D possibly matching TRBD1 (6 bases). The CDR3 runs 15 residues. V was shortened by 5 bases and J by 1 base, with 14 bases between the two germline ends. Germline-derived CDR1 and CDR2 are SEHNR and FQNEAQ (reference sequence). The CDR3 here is CASSQNRAENTEAFF. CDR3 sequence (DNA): TGTGCCAGCAGCCAAAACAGGGCAGAGAACACTGAAGCTTTCTTT.